In its sample, the clone carrying this TCR beta chain was seen a few times. The antigen is not known. The data derive from a study of cytomegalovirus exposure and HLA in healthy donors. As for the study in general: The 90 to 150 validation repertoires were produced on the same platform as the 650 or so repertoires of the first cohort. This was reported in a later analysis.

Study-level results: Most sequenced TCRs were rare (though some public TCRs occurred in many donors). The study flagged approximately 180 TCR beta chains as cytomegalovirus-associated.

Using immunoSEQ multiplex PCR, the repertoire was profiled, and TCRdb retains in-frame clones only, with some absent. The sample records 260,000 or so clones, roughly 90% being singletons. The CDR3 runs to 13 residues. CDR1 KGHSH and CDR2 LQKENI come from the germline V gene. Trimming took 3 bases from V and 4 from J; bases not matched to a gene: 2. This TCR derives from a woman under 30 in good health and CMV-seronegative. The sample taken for sequencing was PBMCs. The chain uses TRBV18 and TRBJ1-1, with 7 bases lining up with TRBD1. The CDR3 protein is CASSPQGGTEAFF. CDR3 nucleotides: TGTGCCAGCTCACCTCAGGGGGGCACTGAAGCTTTCTTT.